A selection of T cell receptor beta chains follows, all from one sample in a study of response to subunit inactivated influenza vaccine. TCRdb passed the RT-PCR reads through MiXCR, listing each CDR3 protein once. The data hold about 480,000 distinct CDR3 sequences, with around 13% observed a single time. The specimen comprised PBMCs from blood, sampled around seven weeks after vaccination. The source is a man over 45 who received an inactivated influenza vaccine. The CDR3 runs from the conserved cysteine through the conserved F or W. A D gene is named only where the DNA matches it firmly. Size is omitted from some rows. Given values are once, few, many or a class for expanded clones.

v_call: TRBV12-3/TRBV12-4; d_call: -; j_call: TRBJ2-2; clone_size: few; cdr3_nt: TGTGCCAGCAGTTTCCCCCCTCTAGCGTCGGGGGAGCTGTTTTTT; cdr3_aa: CASSFPPLASGELFF
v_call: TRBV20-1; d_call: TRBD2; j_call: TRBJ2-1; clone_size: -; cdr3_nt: TGCAGTGCTAGGGCCCTTGTGGGAGGGTACAATGAGCAGTTCTTC; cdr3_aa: CSARALVGGYNEQFF
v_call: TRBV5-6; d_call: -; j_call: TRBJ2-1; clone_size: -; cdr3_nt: TGTGCCAGCAGCTTGTATGAGGGAGTTTACAATGAGCAGTTCTTC; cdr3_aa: CASSLYEGVYNEQFF
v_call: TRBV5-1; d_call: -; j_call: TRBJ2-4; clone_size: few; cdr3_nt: TGCGCCAGCAGCCCCACGGGGTTAGGGGCCAAAAACATTCAGTACTTC; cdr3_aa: CASSPTGLGAKNIQYF
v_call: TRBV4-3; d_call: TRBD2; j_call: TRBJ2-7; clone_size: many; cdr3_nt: TGCGCCAGCAGCCGGGAGGGGTACTCCTACGAGCAGTACTTC; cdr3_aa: CASSREGYSYEQYF
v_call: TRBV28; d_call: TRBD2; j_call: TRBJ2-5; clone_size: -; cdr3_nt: TGTGCCAGCAGATTCACTAGCGGCCAAGAGACCCAGTACTTC; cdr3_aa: CASRFTSGQETQYF
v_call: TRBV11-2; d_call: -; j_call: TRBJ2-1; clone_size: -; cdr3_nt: TGTGCCAGCAGCCAACGAGGGTGGGAGCAGTTCTTC; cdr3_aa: CASSQRGWEQFF
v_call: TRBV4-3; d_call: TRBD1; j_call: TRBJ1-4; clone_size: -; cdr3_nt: TGCGCCAGCAGCTACGGACAGGCAACTAATGAAAAACTGTTTTTT; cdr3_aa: CASSYGQATNEKLFF
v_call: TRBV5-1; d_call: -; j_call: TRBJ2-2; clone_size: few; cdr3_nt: TGCGCCAGCAGCTTTGGATCCCCGAACACCGGGGAGCTGTTTTTT; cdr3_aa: CASSFGSPNTGELFF
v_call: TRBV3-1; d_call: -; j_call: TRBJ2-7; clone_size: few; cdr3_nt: TGTGCCAGCAGCCAAGTACCGGTTTTGGAGCAGTATTTC; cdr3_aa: CASSQVPVLEQYF
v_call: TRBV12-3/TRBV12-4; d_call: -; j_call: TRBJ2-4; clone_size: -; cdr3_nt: TGTGCCAGCAGTCCGAAAAACATTCAGTACTTC; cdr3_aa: CASSPKNIQYF
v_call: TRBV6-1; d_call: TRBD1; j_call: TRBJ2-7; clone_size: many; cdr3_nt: TGTGCCAGCAGCGCTACCCCAGGGGGCTTTTCCTACGAGCAGTACTTC; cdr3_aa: CASSATPGGFSYEQYF